These 15 T cell receptor beta chains originate from one sample sequenced in a study of cytomegalovirus exposure and HLA in healthy donors. Both 60 Vbeta primers and 13 Jbeta primers went into the PCR. Here immunoSEQ multiplex PCR was the method, and the copy in TCRdb shows in-frame clones only, minus some. Altogether just over 150,000 clones are present, approximately 80% being singletons, with the ten largest covering about 6.3%. Sample: PBMCs. Source of these receptors: a male donor in good health and CMV-seropositive.

The rearrangement uses TRBV13 and TRBJ1-5; the D is unclear. Germline V gene sequence: CDR1 PRHDT, CDR2 FYEKMQ (reference sequence). V dropped 5 bases and J dropped 9 bases, with 11 bases sitting between them. The CDR3 sequence is 12 residues long. The CDR3 loop is CASSLTSGPQHF. In nucleotides, the CDR3 is TGTGCCAGCAGCCTTACATCGGGGCCCCAGCATTTT. The full variable domain, rest sourced from reference TRBV13 and TRBJ1-5, is AAGVIQSPRHLIKEKRETATLKCYPIPRHDTVYWYQQGPGQDPQFLISFYEKMQSDKGSIPDRFSAQQFSDYHSELNMSSLELGDSALYFCASSLTSGPQHFGDGTRLSIL.

The chain uses TRBV6-5 and TRBJ2-7; 9 bases match TRBD1. V shed 5 bases, J shed 3 bases, and the junction held 8 bases outside the gene matches. CDR1 and CDR2 from the germline V gene are MNHEY and SVGAGI. There are 15 residues in the CDR3. The CDR3 loop is CASSQSGTGHYEQYF. The DNA of the CDR3 is TGTGCCAGCAGTCAATCCGGGACAGGGCACTACGAGCAGTACTTC.

This sequence joins TRBV5-1 and TRBJ1-2; D gene uncertain. The ends were cut back, 4 bases at V and 0 bases at J, with 13 bases in the middle. This CDR3 has 15 residues. Germline loops: CDR1 SGHRS, CDR2 YFSETQ. The CDR3, as DNA: TGCGCCAGCAGCGTGCTTCCCGGGACTAACTATGGCTACACCTTC. Translating it yields CASSVLPGTNYGYTF.

The CDR3 loop is CASSLSGSEAFF. CDR3 nucleotides: TGTGCCAGCAGCTTATCCGGGTCTGAAGCTTTCTTT. The chain links TRBV5-8 to TRBJ1-1; D uncertain. The CDR3 consists of 12 residues. Trimming removed 2 bases at V and 6 bases at J, with 8 bases between. The germline V gene encodes CDR1 SGHTS and CDR2 YDEGEE.

The CDR3 region is CASSGSTAIQYF. The DNA for the CDR3 is TGTGCCAGCAGCGGATCGACAGCCATTCAGTACTTC. The V gene is TRBV9, the J gene TRBJ2-4, with D possibly being TRBD1 (5 bases). This CDR3 comprises 12 residues. V dropped 3 bases and J dropped 9 bases, with 10 bases sitting between them. Germline V CDR1 and CDR2: SGDLS, YYNGEE.

This clone was counted a single time. This rearrangement joins TRBV10-2 to TRBJ2-7; TRBD2 might be the D (5 bases). CDR3 length: 14 amino acids. The V end was cut by 5 bases, the J end by 2 bases, with 13 bases between. Germline V lookup: CDR1 WSHSY, CDR2 SAAADI. The CDR3 DNA reads as TGCGCCAGCAGTCCCCGAGGGTTTACCTACGAGCAGTACTTC. The encoded protein is CASSPRGFTYEQYF.

This chain links TRBV9 with TRBJ1-2; D is ambiguous. V lost 4 bases and J lost 7, with 14 bases in between. Germline V CDR1 and CDR2: SGDLS, YYNGEE. The CDR3 is 13 residues long. CDR3 amino acids: CASSPSVVSGYTF. For the CDR3, the DNA is TGTGCCAGCAGCCCATCCGTTGTCAGTGGCTACACCTTC.

The chain carries TRBV5-1 and TRBJ2-3; no firm D call. From germline, CDR1 is SGHRS and CDR2 YFSETQ. This CDR3 region has 14 residues. V lost 1 base to trimming and J lost 1 base, with 7 bases between them. The CDR3 loop reads CASSLTLGTDTQYF. The CDR3 DNA reads TGCGCCAGCAGCTTGACCCTAGGCACAGATACGCAGTATTTT.

CDR3 DNA sequence: TGTGCCAGCAGTCACCGAACTCACGAGCAGTACTTC. Translating gives CASSHRTHEQYF. The chain recombines TRBV12-1 with TRBJ2-7; the table calls TRBD2, which could not be checked here. TRBV12-1 is a known pseudogene. CDR3 length: 12 residues.

V is TRBV28 and J is TRBJ1-2, with unresolved D. CDR1 is MDHEN, CDR2 SYDVKM, per germline. Trimming took 5 bases from V and 3 from J, leaving 10 bases between them. The CDR3 consists of 13 residues. As DNA, the CDR3 is TGTGCCAGCAGTCCACTAGGTGACTATGGCTACACCTTC. It codes for CASSPLGDYGYTF.

The V call is TRBV11-2, the J call TRBJ2-7; 12 bases fit TRBD2. This CDR3 has 15 amino acids. Germline trimming cut 6 bases from V and 7 bases from J; bases unmatched to any gene: 10. The V gene's germline CDR1 is SGHAT and CDR2 FQNNGV. The CDR3 nucleotides read TGTGCCAGCAGTTCCATGACTAGCGGGAGAGGAGAGCAGTACTTC. Its translation: CASSSMTSGRGEQYF.

V gene TRBV2 combines with J gene TRBJ2-1; 9 positions match TRBD2. Losses at the gene ends were 6 bases for V and 5 bases for J; bases not matched to a gene: 5. Germline loops: CDR1 SNHLY, CDR2 FYNNEI. The CDR3 totals 14 residues. This chain's CDR3 is CASRGTSTHNEQFF. CDR3 sequence (DNA): TGTGCCAGCAGGGGGACTAGCACCCACAATGAGCAGTTCTTC.

This rearrangement joins TRBV27 to TRBJ1-2, with D uncertain. The CDR3 totals 13 residues. Trimming shortened V by 5 bases and J by 4 bases, and 11 bases separated the two germline ends. Germline V gives CDR1 MNHEY, CDR2 SMNVEV (reference sequence). CDR3 protein: CASSQQLTYGYTF. The CDR3 DNA sequence: TGTGCCAGCAGTCAACAGCTAACCTATGGCTACACCTTC.

The chain couples TRBV30 to TRBJ2-7; 7 nucleotides line up with TRBD2. This CDR3 has 14 amino acids. Germline CDR1 GTSNPN, CDR2 SVGIG (reference sequence). V lost 2 bases, J lost 0 bases, and 4 bases stayed unmatched. The CDR3 region is CAWSMSGTSYEQYF. The DNA for the CDR3 is TGTGCCTGGAGTATGAGCGGGACCTCCTACGAGCAGTACTTC.

V usage is TRBV27 and J usage is TRBJ2-4; 14 bases are shared with TRBD2. V gave up 9 bases and J gave up 0 bases; unmatched junction bases: 13. This CDR3 region has 19 residues. Germline lookup yields CDR1 MNHEY and CDR2 SMNVEV (reference sequence). The CDR3 DNA sequence: TGTGCCAGACGCACCCGGACTAGCGGGAGGACCCTAGCCAAAAACATTCAGTACTTC. Translation gives CARRTRTSGRTLAKNIQYF.